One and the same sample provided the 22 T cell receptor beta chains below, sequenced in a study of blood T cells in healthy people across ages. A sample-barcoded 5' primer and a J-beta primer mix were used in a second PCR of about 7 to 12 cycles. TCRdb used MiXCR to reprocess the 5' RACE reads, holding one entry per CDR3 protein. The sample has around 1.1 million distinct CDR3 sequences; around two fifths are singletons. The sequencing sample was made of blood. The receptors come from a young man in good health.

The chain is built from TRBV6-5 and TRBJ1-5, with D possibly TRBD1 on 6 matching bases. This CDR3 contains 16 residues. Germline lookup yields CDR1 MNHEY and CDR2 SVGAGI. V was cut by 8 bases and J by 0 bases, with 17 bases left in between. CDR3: CASRLQGGDSNQPQHF. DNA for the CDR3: TGTGCCAGCCGGCTACAGGGAGGGGATAGCAATCAGCCCCAGCATTTT.

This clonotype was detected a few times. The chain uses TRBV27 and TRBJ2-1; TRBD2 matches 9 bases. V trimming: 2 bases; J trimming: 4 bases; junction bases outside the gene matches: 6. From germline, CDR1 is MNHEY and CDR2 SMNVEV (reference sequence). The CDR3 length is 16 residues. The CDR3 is CASSLLSGGTYNEQFF. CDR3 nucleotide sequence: TGTGCCAGCAGTTTACTCAGCGGGGGGACTTACAATGAGCAGTTCTTC.

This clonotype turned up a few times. This chain's CDR3 is CASRVGEYGYTF. The CDR3 nucleotides read TGCGCCAGCAGGGTCGGAGAGTATGGCTACACCTTC. The J gene is TRBJ1-2, the V gene TRBV5-1; D gene unclear. This CDR3 is 12 amino acids long. V dropped 5 bases and J dropped 5 bases, with 10 bases sitting between them. CDR1 is SGHRS, CDR2 YFSETQ, per germline.

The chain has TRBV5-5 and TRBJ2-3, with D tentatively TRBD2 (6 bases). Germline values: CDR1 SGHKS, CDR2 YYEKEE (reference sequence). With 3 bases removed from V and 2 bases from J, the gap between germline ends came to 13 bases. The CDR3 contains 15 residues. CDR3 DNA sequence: TGTGCCAGCAGCTGGGGGACTTCCTTCACAGATACGCAGTATTTT. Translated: CASSWGTSFTDTQYF.

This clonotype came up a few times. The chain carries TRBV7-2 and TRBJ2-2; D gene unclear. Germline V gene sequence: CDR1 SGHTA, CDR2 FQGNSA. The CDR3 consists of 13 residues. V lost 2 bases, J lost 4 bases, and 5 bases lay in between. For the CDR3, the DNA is TGTGCCAGCAGCTTAATTGTCACCGGGGAGCTGTTTTTT. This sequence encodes CASSLIVTGELFF.

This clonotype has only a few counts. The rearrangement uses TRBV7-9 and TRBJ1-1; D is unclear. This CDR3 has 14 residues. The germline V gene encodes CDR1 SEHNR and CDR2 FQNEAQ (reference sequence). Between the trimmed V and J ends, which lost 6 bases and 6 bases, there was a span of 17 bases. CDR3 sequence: CASSPTPRGAEAFF. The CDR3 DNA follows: TGTGCCAGCAGTCCAACACCTCGTGGGGCTGAAGCTTTCTTT.

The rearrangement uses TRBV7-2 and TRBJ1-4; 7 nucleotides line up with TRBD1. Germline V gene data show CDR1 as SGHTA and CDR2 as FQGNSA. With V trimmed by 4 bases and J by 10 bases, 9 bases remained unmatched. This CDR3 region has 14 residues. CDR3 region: CASSSPTGSRKLFF. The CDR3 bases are TGTGCCAGCAGCTCCCCGACAGGGAGTCGAAAACTGTTTTTT.

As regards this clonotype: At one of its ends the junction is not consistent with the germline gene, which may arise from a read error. In nucleotides, the CDR3 is TGTGCCAGCAGTTACTCAGCGGGGGCCGATGCTAGCACAGAGACGCAGTATTTT. Translation: CASSYSAGADASTETQYF. This sequence joins TRBV6-2 or TRBV6-3 and TRBJ2-3, with 8 bases lining up with TRBD2. The CDR3 spans 18 residues. Germline loops: CDR1 MNHEY, CDR2 SVGEGT.

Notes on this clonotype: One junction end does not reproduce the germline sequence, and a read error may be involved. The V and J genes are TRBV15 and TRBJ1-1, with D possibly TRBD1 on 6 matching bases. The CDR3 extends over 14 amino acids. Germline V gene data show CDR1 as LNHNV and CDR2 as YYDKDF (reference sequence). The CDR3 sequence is CVTSRDTTNTEAFF. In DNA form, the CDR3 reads TGTGTCACCAGCAGGGACACCACGAACACTGAAGCTTTCTTT. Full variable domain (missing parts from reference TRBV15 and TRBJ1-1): DAMVIQNPRYQVTQFGKPVTLSCSQTLNHNVMYWYQQKSSQAPKLLFHYYDKDFNNEADTPDNFQSRRPNTSFCFLDIRSPGLGDTAMYLCVTSRDTTNTEAFFGQGTRLTVV.

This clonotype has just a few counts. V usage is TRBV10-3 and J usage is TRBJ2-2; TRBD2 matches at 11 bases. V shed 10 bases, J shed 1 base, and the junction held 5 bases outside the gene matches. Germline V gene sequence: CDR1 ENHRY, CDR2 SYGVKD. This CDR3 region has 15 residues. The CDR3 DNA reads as TGTGCCACCCGACTAGCGGGAATGAACACCGGGGAGCTGTTTTTT. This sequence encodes CATRLAGMNTGELFF.

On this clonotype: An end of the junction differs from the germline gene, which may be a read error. Written as DNA, the CDR3 is TGTGCCAGCAGCTTAGCTACGTCTTACAATGAGCGGTTCTTC. Residues: CASSLATSYNERFF. The V gene is TRBV7-2, the J gene TRBJ2-1; D ambiguous. CDR3 size: 14 residues. Germline CDR1 SGHTA, CDR2 FQGNSA.

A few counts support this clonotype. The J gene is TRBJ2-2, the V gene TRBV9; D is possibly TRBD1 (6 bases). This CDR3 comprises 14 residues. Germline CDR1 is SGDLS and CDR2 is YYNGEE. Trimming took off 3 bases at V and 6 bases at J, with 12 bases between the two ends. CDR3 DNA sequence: TGTGCCAGCAGCGATGTTCAGGGGTCCGGGGAGCTGTTTTTT. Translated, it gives CASSDVQGSGELFF.

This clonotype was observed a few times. CDR3 bases: TGCGCCAGCAGCCAAGTCCCATGGGTGGGCTATGGCTACACCTTC. Translating it yields CASSQVPWVGYGYTF. The chain uses TRBV4-1 and TRBJ1-2; the D is unclear. The CDR3 contains 15 residues. V lost 1 base and J lost 4, with 13 bases in between. Germline values: CDR1 MGHRA, CDR2 YSYEKL.

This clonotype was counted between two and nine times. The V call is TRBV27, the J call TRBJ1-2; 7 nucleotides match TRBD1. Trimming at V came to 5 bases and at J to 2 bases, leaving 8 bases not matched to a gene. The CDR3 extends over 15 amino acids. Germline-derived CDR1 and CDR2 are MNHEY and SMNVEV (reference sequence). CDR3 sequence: CASSRTRTGNYGYTF. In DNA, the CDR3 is TGTGCCAGCAGTCGGACTAGGACAGGAAACTATGGCTACACCTTC.

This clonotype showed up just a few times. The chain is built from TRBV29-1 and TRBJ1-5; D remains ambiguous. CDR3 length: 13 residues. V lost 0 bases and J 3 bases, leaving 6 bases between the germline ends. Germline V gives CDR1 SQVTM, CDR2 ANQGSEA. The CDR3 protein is CSVEDRPNQPQHF. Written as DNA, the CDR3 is TGCAGCGTTGAAGACCGCCCCAATCAGCCCCAGCATTTT.

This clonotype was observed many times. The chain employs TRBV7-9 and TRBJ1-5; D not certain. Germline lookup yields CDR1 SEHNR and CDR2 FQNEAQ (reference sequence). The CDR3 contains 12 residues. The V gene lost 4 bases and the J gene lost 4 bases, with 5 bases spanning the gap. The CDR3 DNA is TGTGCCAGCAGCTCTCCGAATCAGCCCCAGCATTTT. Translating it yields CASSSPNQPQHF.

The CDR3: CSARAGTSGGSYERYF. CDR3 bases: TGCAGTGCTAGAGCGGGGACTAGCGGGGGTTCGTACGAGCGGTACTTC. The V call is TRBV20-1, the J call TRBJ2-5; 14 bases fit TRBD2. Germline-derived CDR1 and CDR2 are DFQATT and SNEGSKA (reference sequence). The length of the CDR3 is 16 residues. Germline trimming cut 1 base from V and 13 bases from J; bases unmatched to any gene: 14.

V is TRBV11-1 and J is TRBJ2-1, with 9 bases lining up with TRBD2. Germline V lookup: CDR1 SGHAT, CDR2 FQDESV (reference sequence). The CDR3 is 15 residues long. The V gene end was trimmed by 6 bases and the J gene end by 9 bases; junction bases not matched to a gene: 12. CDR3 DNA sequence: TGTGCCAGCAGTCTGGCGGGGGGGCCATCGAGTGAGCAGTTCTTC. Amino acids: CASSLAGGPSSEQFF.

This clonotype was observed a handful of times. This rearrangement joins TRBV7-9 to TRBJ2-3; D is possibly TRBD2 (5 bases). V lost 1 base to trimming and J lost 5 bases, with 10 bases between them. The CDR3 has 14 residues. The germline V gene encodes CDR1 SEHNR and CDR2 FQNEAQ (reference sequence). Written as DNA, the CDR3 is TGTGCCAGCAGCTTAGAACTAGTTGGAGATACGCAGTATTTT. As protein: CASSLELVGDTQYF.

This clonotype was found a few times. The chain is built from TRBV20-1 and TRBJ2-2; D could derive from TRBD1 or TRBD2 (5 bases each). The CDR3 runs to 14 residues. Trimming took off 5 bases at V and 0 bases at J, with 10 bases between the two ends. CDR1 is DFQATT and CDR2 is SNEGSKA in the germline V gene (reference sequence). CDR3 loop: CSARDGTNTGELFF. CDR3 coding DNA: TGCAGTGCTCGGGACGGAACGAACACCGGGGAGCTGTTTTTT.

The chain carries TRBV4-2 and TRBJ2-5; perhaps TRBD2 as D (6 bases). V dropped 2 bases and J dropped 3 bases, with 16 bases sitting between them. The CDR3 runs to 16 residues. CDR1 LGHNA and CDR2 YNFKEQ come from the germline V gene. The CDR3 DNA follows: TGTGCCAGCAGCCAATCCCGGGACTCAGTGGAAGAGACCCAGTACTTC. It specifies CASSQSRDSVEETQYF.

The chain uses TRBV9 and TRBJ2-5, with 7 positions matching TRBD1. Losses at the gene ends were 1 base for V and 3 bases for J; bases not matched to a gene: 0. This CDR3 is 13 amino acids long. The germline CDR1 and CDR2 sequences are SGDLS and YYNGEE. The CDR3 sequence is CASSVQGEETQYF. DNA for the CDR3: TGTGCCAGCAGCGTACAGGGGGAAGAGACCCAGTACTTC. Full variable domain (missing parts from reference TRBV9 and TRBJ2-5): DSGVTQTPKHLITATGQRVTLRCSPRSGDLSVYWYQQSLDQGLQFLIQYYNGEERAKGNILERFSAQQFPDLHSELNLSSLELGDSALYFCASSVQGEETQYFGPGTRLLVL.